This entry concerns a single T cell receptor (beta chain). Antigen specificity is unknown. Libraries for naive CD8 T cells, which were made from approximately 20,000 to 980,000 sorted cells, drew on 10%, 30% or 50% of the RNA. These data are taken from a study of molecular identifiers for immune sequencing clone quantification. The study's findings and limits: Clones of above 20 RNA copies carried over 99% of effector molecules; in naive cells they carried under 1%.

One entry per CDR3 protein results from TCRdb running MiXCR on the PCR reads. Counted here are about half a million distinct CDR3 sequences, about a fifth occurring once; the ten biggest clones make up about 0.8%. Germline-derived CDR1 and CDR2 are MGHRA and YSYEKL. Trimming removed 2 bases from V and 5 bases from J; junction bases left unmatched: 8. The CDR3 covers 15 residues. The V gene is TRBV4-1, the J gene TRBJ2-7; TRBD1 matches 8 bases. The material sequenced was naive CD8+ T cells from blood, with Jurkat cell RNA spiked in. Stated subset: FACS-sorted CD8+CD4-CCR7+CD45RA+ naive T cells. The TCR originated in a human donor in good health. Some libraries in this study had Jurkat cell RNA spiked in. CDR3 bases: TGCGCCAGCAGCCAAACCCGACAGGGGCTCCACGAGCAGTACTTC. This translates into CASSQTRQGLHEQYF.